This TCR beta chain was documented in a study of T cells in Graves' hyperthyroidism and ophthalmopathy. Findings and caveats of the study: The model foresaw ophthalmopathy a median about 6.1 months prior to onset.

Exclusion of patients followed from uncontrolled infection, other autoimmune disease, pregnancy or lactation. TCR beta CDR3 regions were amplified from RNA transcripts. With the HTBI primer set, the TCR CDR3 went through a first round of RT-PCR. MiXCR was run by TCRdb on the multiplex PCR reads, yielding one entry per CDR3 protein. This sample has hundreds of thousands of distinct CDR3 sequences; about an eighth occur once, and the top ten carry roughly 35%. CDR3 length: 14 amino acids. Per germline, CDR1 SGHRS and CDR2 YFSETQ. The V and J ends lost 1 base and 5 bases respectively, with 9 bases between them. This clonotype was counted ten times or more. Its antigen is unidentified.

The origin of this receptor is a woman between 40 and 50 years old with Graves' ophthalmopathy. The sequenced material came from blood. V and J are TRBV5-1 and TRBJ1-4; D is perhaps TRBD1 (5 bases). CDR3 coding DNA: TGCGCCAGCAGCTTGCGAGGACAAAATGAAAAACTGTTTTTT. Protein product: CASSLRGQNEKLFF.